These T cell receptor beta chains were read from a single sample in a study of blood T cells in healthy people across ages. TCRdb reprocessed the 5' RACE reads via MiXCR and lists one record per CDR3 protein. The sample consists of around 1,900,000 distinct CDR3 sequences, roughly two fifths of them appearing once. Sequenced material: blood. Receptors were obtained from a human donor in good health. Both conserved end residues are trimmed from each CDR3.

v_call: TRBV6-2/TRBV6-3
j_call: TRBJ1-2
cdr3_aa: ASTDSGRGYT

v_call: TRBV12-3/TRBV12-4
j_call: TRBJ1-1
cdr3_aa: ASSTDWATEAF

v_call: TRBV27
j_call: TRBJ1-1
cdr3_aa: ASSFRDGNTEAF

v_call: TRBV15
j_call: TRBJ2-5
cdr3_aa: ATSRVAVQETQY

v_call: TRBV3-1
j_call: TRBJ2-7
cdr3_aa: ASSQDAFGRQY

v_call: TRBV9
j_call: TRBJ1-2
cdr3_aa: ASSSGPRHYGYT

v_call: TRBV7-2
j_call: TRBJ2-5
cdr3_aa: ASSLDRWTETQY

v_call: TRBV12-3/TRBV12-4
j_call: TRBJ2-7
cdr3_aa: ASTLGQGGYEQY

v_call: TRBV7-2
j_call: TRBJ1-2
cdr3_aa: ASSLTRTGKDYGYT

v_call: TRBV5-1
j_call: TRBJ2-5
cdr3_aa: ASSSTQGMKTQY

v_call: TRBV6-2/TRBV6-3
j_call: TRBJ2-7
cdr3_aa: ASSSPGTVGYEQY

v_call: TRBV4-2
j_call: TRBJ1-2
cdr3_aa: ASRRDSNQGHGYT

v_call: TRBV18
j_call: -
cdr3_aa: ASPLIPSGTGVTYEQY

v_call: TRBV10-3
j_call: TRBJ2-6
cdr3_aa: ANADRAGANVLT

v_call: TRBV20-1
j_call: TRBJ2-1
cdr3_aa: SGTAGHEQF

v_call: TRBV20-1
j_call: TRBJ2-1
cdr3_aa: RASLLGEQF

v_call: TRBV4-3
j_call: TRBJ1-1
cdr3_aa: ASSHRDSSNTEAF

v_call: TRBV29-1
j_call: TRBJ2-4
cdr3_aa: SVSRDREQY

v_call: TRBV20-1
j_call: TRBJ1-6
cdr3_aa: SADATGYYNSPLH

v_call: TRBV7-2
j_call: TRBJ1-2
cdr3_aa: AVSVAENYGYT

v_call: TRBV9
j_call: TRBJ2-7
cdr3_aa: ASSVGKASYEQY

v_call: TRBV20-1
j_call: TRBJ1-5
cdr3_aa: SARENVQPQH

v_call: TRBV4-2
j_call: TRBJ2-2
cdr3_aa: ASSQDWATGELF

v_call: TRBV6-2/TRBV6-3
j_call: TRBJ2-7
cdr3_aa: ASSYLRDAAYEQY

v_call: TRBV28
j_call: TRBJ2-7
cdr3_aa: ASREQFEQY

v_call: TRBV12-3/TRBV12-4
j_call: TRBJ1-1
cdr3_aa: ASSLGGSVLKAF

v_call: TRBV9
j_call: TRBJ1-5
cdr3_aa: ASSIRWDQPQH

v_call: TRBV29-1
j_call: TRBJ1-1
cdr3_aa: SAYQGGLVEAF

v_call: TRBV28
j_call: TRBJ2-7
cdr3_aa: ASTDTSSYEQY

v_call: TRBV3-1
j_call: -
cdr3_aa: ASADRGLKTQY

v_call: TRBV27
j_call: -
cdr3_aa: ASSSGEAYEQY

v_call: TRBV13
j_call: TRBJ2-7
cdr3_aa: ASSQTGELEQY

v_call: TRBV5-1
j_call: TRBJ1-2
cdr3_aa: ASSSTANLNYGYT

v_call: TRBV7-2
j_call: TRBJ2-7
cdr3_aa: ASSPTGGRQGEQY

v_call: TRBV29-1
j_call: TRBJ2-3
cdr3_aa: SAGTTAPDTQY

v_call: TRBV5-6
j_call: TRBJ1-1
cdr3_aa: ASSLLQGLRAEAF

v_call: TRBV10-3
j_call: TRBJ1-2
cdr3_aa: AISSGASLYGYT

v_call: TRBV7-9
j_call: TRBJ2-1
cdr3_aa: ASRRMVTNNEQF

v_call: TRBV15
j_call: TRBJ1-5
cdr3_aa: ATSNFAGFSNQPQH

v_call: TRBV5-5
j_call: TRBJ1-6
cdr3_aa: ASSLRGGDNSPLH

v_call: TRBV29-1
j_call: TRBJ1-1
cdr3_aa: SVEVRGIIRRAF

v_call: TRBV29-1
j_call: TRBJ2-5
cdr3_aa: SVAGGGTVGETQC

v_call: TRBV9
j_call: TRBJ2-3
cdr3_aa: ASSVVAGITDTQY

v_call: TRBV4-3
j_call: TRBJ2-5
cdr3_aa: ASSQEVLAGAVTQY

v_call: TRBV6-6
j_call: -
cdr3_aa: ASSDGLLGYEQY

v_call: TRBV20-1
j_call: TRBJ2-2
cdr3_aa: SARSGNTGELF

v_call: TRBV7-3
j_call: TRBJ1-4
cdr3_aa: ASRDPVGDRENEKLF

v_call: TRBV5-1
j_call: TRBJ1-2
cdr3_aa: ASSLHHRDYGYT

v_call: TRBV6-5
j_call: TRBJ1-2
cdr3_aa: ASSLYPRGYGYT

v_call: TRBV5-5
j_call: TRBJ2-7
cdr3_aa: ASSPDMGDNEQY

v_call: TRBV7-6
j_call: TRBJ2-7
cdr3_aa: ASSLGDGHEQY

v_call: TRBV6-6
j_call: TRBJ2-7
cdr3_aa: ASSRQGETSSYEQY